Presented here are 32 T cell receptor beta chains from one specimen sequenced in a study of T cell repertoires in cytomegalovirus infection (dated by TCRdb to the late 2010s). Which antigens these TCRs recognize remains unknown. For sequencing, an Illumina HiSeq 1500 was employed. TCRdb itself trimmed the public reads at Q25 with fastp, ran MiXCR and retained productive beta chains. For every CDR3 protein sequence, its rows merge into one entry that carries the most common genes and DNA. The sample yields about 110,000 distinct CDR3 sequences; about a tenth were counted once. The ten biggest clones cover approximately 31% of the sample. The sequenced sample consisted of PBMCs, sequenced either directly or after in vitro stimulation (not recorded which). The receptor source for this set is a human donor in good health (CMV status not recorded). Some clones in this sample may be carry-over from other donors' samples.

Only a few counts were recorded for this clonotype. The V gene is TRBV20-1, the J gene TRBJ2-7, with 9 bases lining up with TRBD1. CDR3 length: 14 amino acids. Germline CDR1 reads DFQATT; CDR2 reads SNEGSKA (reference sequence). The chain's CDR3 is CSARGTGSSYEQYV. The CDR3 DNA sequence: TGCAGTGCGAGAGGGACAGGGAGCTCCTACGAGCAGTACGTC.

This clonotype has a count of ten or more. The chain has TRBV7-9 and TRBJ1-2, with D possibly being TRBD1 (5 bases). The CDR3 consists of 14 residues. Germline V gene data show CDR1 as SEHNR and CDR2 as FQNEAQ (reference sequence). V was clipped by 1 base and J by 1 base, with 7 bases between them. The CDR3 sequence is CASSLGTINYGYTF. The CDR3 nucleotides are TGTGCCAGCAGCTTAGGGACAATTAACTATGGCTACACCTTC.

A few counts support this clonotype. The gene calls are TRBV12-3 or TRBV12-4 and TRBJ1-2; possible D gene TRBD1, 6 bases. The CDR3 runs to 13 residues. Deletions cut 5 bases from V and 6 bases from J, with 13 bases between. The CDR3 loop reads CASSRFRDNGYTF. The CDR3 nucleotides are TGTGCCAGCAGTCGCTTCCGGGACAATGGCTACACCTTC.

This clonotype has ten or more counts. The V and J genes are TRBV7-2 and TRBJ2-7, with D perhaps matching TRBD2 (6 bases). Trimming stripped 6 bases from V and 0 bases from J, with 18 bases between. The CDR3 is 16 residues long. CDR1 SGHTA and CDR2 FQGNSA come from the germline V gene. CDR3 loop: CASSSPGGGSSYEQYF. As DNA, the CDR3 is TGTGCCAGCAGTTCCCCCGGTGGGGGGAGCTCCTACGAGCAGTACTTC.

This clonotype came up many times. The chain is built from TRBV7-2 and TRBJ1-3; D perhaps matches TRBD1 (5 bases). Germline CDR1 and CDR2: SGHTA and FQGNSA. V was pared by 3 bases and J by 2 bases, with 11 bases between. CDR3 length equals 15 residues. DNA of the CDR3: TGTGCCAGCAGCTTCGTTGGGGCGCCTGGAAACACCATATATTTT. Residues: CASSFVGAPGNTIYF.

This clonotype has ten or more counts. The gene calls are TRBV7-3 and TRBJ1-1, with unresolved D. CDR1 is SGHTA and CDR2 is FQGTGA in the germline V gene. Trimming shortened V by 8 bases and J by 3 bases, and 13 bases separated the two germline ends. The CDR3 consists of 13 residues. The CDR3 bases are TGTGCCAGCCGGGGTAGTACGGACACTGAAGCTTTCTTT. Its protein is CASRGSTDTEAFF.

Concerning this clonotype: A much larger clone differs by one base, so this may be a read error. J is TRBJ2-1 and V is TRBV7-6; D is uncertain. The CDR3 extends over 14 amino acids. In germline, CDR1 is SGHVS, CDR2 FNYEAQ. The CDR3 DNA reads TGTACCAGCCGGCTTGGGGAATCCTACAATGAGCAGTTCTTC. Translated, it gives CTSRLGESYNEQFF.

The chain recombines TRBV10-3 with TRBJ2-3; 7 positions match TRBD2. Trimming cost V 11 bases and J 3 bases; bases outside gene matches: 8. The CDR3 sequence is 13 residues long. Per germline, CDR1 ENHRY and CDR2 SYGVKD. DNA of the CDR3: TGTGCCGTCGCGAGGGAGGGGACAGATACGCAGTATTTT. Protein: CAVAREGTDTQYF.

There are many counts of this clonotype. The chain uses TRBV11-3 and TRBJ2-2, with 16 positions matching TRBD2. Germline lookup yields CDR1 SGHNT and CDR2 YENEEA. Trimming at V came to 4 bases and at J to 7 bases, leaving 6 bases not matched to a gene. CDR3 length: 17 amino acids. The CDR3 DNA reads TGTGCCAGCAGCTCGGGACTAGCGGGAGGGCTTGTCGGGGAGCTGTTTTTT. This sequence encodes CASSSGLAGGLVGELFF.

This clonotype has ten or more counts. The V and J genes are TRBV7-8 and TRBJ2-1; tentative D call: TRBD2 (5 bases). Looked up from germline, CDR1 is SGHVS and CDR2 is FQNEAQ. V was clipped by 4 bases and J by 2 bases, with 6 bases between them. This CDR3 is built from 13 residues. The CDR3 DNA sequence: TGTGCCAGCAGCTCCGGGACCTACAATGAGCAGTTCTTC. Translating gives CASSSGTYNEQFF.

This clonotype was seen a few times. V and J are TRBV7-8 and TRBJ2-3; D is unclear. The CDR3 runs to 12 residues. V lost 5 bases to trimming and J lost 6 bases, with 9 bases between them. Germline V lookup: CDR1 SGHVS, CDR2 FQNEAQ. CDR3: CASSPIPDTQYF. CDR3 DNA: TGTGCCAGCAGCCCTATTCCCGATACGCAGTATTTT. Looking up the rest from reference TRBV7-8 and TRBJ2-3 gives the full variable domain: GAGVSQSPRYKVAKRGQDVALRCDPISGHVSLFWYQQALGQGPEFLTYFQNEAQLDKSGLPSDRFFAERPEGSVSTLKIQRTQQEDSAVYLCASSPIPDTQYFGPGTRLTVL.

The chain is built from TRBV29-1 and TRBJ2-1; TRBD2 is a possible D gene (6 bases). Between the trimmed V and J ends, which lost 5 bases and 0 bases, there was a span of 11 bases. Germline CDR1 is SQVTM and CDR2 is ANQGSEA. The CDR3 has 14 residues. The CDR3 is CSVRGGSSYNEQFF. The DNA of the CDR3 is TGCAGCGTTCGTGGGGGGAGCTCCTACAATGAGCAGTTCTTC.

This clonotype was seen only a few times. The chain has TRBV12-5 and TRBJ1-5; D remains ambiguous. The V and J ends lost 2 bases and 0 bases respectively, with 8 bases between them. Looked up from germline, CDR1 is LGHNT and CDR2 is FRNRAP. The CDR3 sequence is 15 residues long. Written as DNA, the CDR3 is TGTGCTAGTGGTTTGCAAGGCGATAGCAATCAGCCCCAGCATTTT. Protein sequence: CASGLQGDSNQPQHF.

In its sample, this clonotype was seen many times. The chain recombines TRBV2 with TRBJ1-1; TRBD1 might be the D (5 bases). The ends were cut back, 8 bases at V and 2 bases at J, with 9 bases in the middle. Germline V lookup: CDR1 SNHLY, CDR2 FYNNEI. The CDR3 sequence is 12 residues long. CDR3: CASSQDNTEAFF. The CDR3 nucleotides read TGTGCCAGCTCACAGGACAACACTGAAGCTTTCTTT.

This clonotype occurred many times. CDR3 region: CASSQGMAGGQTQYF. The CDR3 DNA is TGTGCCAGCAGCCAAGGGATGGCGGGAGGTCAGACCCAGTACTTC. J is TRBJ2-5 and V is TRBV7-6; 8 bases align to TRBD2. Germline CDR1 SGHVS, CDR2 FNYEAQ. CDR3 length: 15 amino acids. With V trimmed by 5 bases and J by 6 bases, 11 bases remained unmatched.

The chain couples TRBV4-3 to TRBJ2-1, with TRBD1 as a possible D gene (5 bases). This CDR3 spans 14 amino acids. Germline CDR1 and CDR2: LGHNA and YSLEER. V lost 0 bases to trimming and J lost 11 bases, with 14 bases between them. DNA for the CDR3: TGCGCCAGCAGCCAAGATTATTCACAGGATAAGCAGTTCTTC. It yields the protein CASSQDYSQDKQFF.

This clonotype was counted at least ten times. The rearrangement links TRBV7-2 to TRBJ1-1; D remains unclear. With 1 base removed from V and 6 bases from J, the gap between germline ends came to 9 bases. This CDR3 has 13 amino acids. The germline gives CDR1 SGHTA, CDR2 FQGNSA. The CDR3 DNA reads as TGTGCCAGCAGCTTAGTCGGGTATTCTGAAGCTTTCTTT. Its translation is CASSLVGYSEAFF.

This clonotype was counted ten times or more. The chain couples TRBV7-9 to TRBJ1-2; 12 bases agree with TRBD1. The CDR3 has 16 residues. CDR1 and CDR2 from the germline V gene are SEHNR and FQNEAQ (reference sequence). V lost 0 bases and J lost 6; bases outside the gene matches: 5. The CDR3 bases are TGTGCCAGCAGCTTAGCGAGGGGGACAGGGGGCCATGGCTACACCTTC. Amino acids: CASSLARGTGGHGYTF.

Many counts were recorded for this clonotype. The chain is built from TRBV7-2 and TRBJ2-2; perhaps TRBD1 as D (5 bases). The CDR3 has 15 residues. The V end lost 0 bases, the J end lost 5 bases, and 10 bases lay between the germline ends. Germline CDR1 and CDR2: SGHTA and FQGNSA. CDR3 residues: CASSLAGRETGELFF. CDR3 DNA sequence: TGTGCCAGCAGCTTAGCGGGCAGGGAAACCGGGGAGCTGTTTTTT.

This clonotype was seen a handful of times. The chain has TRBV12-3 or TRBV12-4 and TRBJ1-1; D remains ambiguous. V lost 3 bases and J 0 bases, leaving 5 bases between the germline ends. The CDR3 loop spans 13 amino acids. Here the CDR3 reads CASSFGLNTEAFF. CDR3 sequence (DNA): TGTGCCAGCAGTTTCGGCCTGAACACTGAAGCTTTCTTT.

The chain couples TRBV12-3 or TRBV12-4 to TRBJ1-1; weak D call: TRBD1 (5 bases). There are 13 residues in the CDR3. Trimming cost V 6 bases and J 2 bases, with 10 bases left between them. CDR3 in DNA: TGTGCCAGCAGAGTACAGGTTAACACTGAAGCTTTCTTT. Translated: CASRVQVNTEAFF.

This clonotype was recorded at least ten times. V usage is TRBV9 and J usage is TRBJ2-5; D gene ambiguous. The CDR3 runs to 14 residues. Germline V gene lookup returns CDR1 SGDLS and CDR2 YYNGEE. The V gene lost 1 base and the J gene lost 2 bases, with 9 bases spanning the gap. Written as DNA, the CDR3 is TGTGCCAGCAGCGTATCGACAAGACAAGAGACCCAGTACTTC. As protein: CASSVSTRQETQYF. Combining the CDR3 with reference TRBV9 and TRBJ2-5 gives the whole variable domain DSGVTQTPKHLITATGQRVTLRCSPRSGDLSVYWYQQSLDQGLQFLIQYYNGEERAKGNILERFSAQQFPDLHSELNLSSLELGDSALYFCASSVSTRQETQYFGPGTRLLVL.

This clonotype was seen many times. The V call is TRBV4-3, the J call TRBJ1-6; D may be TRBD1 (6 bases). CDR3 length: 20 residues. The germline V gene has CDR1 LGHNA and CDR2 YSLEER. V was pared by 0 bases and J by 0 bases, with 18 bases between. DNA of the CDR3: TGCGCCAGCAGCCAAGAGGGGGGTAGAAGGGGGTCCTCCTATAATTCACCCCTCCACTTT. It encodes CASSQEGGRRGSSYNSPLHF.

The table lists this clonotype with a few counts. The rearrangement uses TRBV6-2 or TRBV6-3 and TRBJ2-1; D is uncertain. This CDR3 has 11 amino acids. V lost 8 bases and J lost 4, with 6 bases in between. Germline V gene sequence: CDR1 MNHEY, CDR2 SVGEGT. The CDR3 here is CASLEYNEQFF. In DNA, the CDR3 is TGTGCCAGCCTGGAGTACAATGAGCAGTTCTTC.

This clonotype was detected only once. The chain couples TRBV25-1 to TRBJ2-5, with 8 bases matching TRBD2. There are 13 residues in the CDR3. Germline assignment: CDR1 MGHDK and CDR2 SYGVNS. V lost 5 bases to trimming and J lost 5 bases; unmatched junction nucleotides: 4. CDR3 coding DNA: TGTGCCAGCAGTATGGCGGGAGGCGAGACCCAGTACTTC. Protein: CASSMAGGETQYF.

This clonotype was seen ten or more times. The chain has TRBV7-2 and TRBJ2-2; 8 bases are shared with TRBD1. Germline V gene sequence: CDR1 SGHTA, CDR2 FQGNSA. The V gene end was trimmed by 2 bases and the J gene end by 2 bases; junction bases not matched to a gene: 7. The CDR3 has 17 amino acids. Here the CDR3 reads CASSLQGASVNTGELFF. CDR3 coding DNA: TGTGCCAGCAGCTTACAGGGGGCAAGTGTAAACACCGGGGAGCTGTTTTTT.

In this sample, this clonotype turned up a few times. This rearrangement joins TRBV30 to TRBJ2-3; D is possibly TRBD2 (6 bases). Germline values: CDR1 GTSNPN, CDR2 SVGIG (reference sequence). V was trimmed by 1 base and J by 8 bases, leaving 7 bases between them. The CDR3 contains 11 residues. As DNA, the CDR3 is TGTGCCTGGAGTGGGGGAGGTACGCAGTATTTT. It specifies CAWSGGGTQYF.

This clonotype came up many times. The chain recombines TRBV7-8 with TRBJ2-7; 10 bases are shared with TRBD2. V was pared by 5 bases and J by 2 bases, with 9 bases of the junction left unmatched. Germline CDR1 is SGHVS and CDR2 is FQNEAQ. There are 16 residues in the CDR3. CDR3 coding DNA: TGTGCCAGCAGCGTCAACCTAGCGGGAGCGCCCTACGAGCAGTACTTC. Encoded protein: CASSVNLAGAPYEQYF.

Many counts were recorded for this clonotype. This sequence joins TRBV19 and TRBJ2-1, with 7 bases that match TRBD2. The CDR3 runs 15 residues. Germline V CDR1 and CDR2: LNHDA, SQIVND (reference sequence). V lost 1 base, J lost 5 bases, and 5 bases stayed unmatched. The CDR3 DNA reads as TGTGCCAGTAGTATAGCTTCAGCGGGAAACAATGAGCAGTTCTTC. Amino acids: CASSIASAGNNEQFF.

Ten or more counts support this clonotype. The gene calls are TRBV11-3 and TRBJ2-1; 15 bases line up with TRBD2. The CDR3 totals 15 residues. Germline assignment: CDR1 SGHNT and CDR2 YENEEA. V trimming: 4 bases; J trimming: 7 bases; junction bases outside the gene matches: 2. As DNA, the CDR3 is TGTGCCAGCAGCTCGGGACTAGCGGGAGGAAATGAGCAGTTCTTC. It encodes CASSSGLAGGNEQFF.

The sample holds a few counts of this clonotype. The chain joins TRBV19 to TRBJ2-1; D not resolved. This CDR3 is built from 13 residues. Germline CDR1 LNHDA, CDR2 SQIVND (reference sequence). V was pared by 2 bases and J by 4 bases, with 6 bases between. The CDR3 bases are TGTGCCAGTAGTATACTAGGGTACAATGAGCAGTTCTTC. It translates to CASSILGYNEQFF. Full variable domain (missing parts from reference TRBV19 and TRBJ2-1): DGGITQSPKYLFRKEGQNVTLSCEQNLNHDAMYWYRQDPGQGLRLIYYSQIVNDFQKGDIAEGYSVSREKKESFPLTVTSAQKNPTAFYLCASSILGYNEQFFGPGTRLTVL.

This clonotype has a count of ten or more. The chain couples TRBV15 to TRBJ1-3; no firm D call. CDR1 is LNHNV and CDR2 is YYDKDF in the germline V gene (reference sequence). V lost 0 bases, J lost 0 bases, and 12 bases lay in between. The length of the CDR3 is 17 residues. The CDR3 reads CATSRDTKAYSGNTIYF. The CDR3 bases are TGTGCCACCAGCAGAGACACGAAAGCCTACTCTGGAAACACCATATATTTT.